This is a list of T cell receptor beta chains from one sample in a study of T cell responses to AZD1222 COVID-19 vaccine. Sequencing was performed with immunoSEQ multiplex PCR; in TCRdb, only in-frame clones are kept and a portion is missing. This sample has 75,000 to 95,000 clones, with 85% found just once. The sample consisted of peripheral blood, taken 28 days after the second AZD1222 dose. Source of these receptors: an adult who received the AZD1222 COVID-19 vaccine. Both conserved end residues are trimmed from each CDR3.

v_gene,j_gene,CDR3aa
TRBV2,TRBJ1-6,ASSERGQAINSPLH
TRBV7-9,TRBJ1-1,ASSLTREGTEAF
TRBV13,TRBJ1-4,ASSSDGANEKLF
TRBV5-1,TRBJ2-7,ASSSRDRASEQY
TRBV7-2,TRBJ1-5,ASSTDRISNQPQH
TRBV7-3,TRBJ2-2,ASSLGDRGSGELF
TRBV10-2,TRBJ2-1,ASSDPAGAPYNEQF
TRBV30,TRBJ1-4,AWTPGTYATNEKLF
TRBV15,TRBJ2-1,ATSRDPSPLGQAYNEQF
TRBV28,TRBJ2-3,ASSSIWGMTASSTDTQY
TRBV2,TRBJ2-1,ASTPFRALTRNYSYNEQF
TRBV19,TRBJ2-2,ASSMSGITGELF
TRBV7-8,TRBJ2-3,ASSLRGKDTQY
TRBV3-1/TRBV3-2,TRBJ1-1,ASSHWTGNTEAF
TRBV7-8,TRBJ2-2,ASSLVSGKTGELF
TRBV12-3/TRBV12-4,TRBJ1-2,ASSPTEGGYT
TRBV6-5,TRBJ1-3,ASGGFSGNTIY
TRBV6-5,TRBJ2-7,AIRSGGDVYREQY
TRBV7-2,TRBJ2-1,ASSLGGGPTDEQF
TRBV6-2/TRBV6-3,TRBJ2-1,ASSTLKSSGRANEQF
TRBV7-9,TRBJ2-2,ASSWGGTGELF
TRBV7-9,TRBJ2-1,ASSVTNNEQF
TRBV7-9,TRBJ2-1,ASSPANNNEQF
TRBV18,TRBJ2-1,ASSPLAGASYNEQF
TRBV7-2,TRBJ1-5,ASSPAPYRGRGNQPQH
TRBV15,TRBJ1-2,ATSLDRGGYGYT
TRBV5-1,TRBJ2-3,ASSLDPSGTDTQY
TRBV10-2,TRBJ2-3,ASRGPVQDAQY
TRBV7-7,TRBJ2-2,ASRQTMGGETGELF
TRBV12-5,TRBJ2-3,ASVPGYGDTQY
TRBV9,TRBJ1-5,ASSVGGGLNQPQH
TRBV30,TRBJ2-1,AWNPRAYNEQF
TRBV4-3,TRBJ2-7,ASSQGTGGSYEQY
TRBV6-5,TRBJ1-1,ASSLNKNTEAF
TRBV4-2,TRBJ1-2,ASSQDQQGPYGYT
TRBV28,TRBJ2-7,ATFGTSGSYEQY
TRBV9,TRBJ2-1,ASSVALQGVGDNEQF
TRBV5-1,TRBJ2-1,ASSLAGGYYNEQF
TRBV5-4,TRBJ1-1,ASSLPGDRGRSEAF
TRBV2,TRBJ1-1,ASVRERGTEAF
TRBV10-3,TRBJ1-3,AISDGYYGNTIY
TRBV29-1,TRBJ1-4,SVGRSNEKLF
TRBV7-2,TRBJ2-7,ASSWGGTVSYEQY
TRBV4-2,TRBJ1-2,ASSQDRGGGYGYT
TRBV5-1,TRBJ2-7,ASSLGGLAGGREQY
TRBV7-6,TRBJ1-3,ASSLDRGTGNTIY
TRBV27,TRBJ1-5,ASRTLKGRGQPQH
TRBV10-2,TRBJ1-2,ASSREANYGYT
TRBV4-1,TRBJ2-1,ASSRQDGTRVGDEQF
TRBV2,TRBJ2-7,ASRGFARYEQY
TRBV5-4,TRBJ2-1,ASRLAGVVGEQF
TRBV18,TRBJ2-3,ASSPNSGAQY
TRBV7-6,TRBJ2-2,ASSPPGNGGELF
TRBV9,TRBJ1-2,ASSVFDQVSVTGGYT